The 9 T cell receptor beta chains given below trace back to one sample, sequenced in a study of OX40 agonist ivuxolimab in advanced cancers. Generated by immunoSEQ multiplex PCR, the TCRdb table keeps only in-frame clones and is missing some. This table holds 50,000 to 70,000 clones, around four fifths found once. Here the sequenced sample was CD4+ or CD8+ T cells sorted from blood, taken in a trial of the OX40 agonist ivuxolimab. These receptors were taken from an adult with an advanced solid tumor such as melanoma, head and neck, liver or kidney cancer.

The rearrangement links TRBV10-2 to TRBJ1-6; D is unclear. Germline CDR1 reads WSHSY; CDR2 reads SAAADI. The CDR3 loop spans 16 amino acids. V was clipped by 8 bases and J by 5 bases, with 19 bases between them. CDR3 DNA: TGCGCCAGCCGAGAGGGAGGGTTCTGGAATAATTCACCCCTCCACTTT. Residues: CASREGGFWNNSPLHF.

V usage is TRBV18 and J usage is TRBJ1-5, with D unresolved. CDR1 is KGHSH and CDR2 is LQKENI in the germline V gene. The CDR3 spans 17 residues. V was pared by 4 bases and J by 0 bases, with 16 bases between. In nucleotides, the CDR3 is TGTGCCAGCTCACGGGGTGGCAGTTCATATAGCAATCAGCCCCAGCATTTT. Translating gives CASSRGGSSYSNQPQHF.

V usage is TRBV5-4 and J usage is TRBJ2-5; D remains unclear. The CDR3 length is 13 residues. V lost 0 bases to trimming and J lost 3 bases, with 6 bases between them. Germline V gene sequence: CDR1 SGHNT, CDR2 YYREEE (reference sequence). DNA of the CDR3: TGTGCCAGCAGCTTGGCCAGAGAAGAGACCCAGTACTTC. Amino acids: CASSLAREETQYF.

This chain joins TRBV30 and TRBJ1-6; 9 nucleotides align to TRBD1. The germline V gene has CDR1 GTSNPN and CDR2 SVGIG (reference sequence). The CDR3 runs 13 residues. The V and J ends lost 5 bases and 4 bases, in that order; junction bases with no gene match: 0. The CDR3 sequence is CAWGQGYNSPLHF. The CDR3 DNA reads TGTGCCTGGGGACAGGGGTATAATTCACCCCTCCACTTT.

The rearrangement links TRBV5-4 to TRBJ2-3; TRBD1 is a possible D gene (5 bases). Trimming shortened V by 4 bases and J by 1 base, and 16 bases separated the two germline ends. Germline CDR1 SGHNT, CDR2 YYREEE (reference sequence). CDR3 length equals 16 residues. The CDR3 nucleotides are TGTGCCAGCAGCCAGGGTTTGGGCAGTCGCACAGATACGCAGTATTTT. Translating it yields CASSQGLGSRTDTQYF. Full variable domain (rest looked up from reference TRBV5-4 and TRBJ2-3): ETGVTQSPTHLIKTRGQQVTLRCSSQSGHNTVSWYQQALGQGPQFIFQYYREEENGRGNFPPRFSGLQFPNYSSELNVNALELDDSALYLCASSQGLGSRTDTQYFGPGTRLTVL.

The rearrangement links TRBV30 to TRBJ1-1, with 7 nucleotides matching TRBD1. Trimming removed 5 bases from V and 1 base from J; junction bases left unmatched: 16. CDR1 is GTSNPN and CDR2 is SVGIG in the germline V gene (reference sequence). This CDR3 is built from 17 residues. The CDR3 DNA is TGTGCCTGGGACAGGGACATTTGGGGAGACCCGAACACTGAAGCTTTCTTT. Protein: CAWDRDIWGDPNTEAFF.

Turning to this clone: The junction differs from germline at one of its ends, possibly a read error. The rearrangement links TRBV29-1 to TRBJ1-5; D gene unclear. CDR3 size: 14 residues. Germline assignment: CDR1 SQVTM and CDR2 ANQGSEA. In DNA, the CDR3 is TGCAGCTTTGAAGGTAGGGTCTGCACCTCAGCCCCAGCATTT. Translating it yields CSFEGRVCTSAPAF.

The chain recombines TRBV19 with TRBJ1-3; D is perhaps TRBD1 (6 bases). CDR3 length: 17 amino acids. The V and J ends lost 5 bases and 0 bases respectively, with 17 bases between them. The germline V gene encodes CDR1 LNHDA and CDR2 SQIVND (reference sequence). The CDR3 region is CASSLRDNLFSGNTIYF. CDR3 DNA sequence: TGTGCCAGTAGTCTCCGGGACAACCTTTTCTCTGGAAACACCATATATTTT.

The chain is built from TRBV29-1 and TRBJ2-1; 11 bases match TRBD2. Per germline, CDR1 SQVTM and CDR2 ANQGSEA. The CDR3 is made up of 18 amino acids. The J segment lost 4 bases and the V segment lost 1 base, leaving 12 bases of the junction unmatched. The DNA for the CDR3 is TGCAGCGTTGAAGGCCCCAGGGGCCTAGCGGGAGGATACAATGAGCAGTTCTTC. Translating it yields CSVEGPRGLAGGYNEQFF.